This T cell receptor (beta chain) was sequenced during a study of shared clonotypes between healthy human individuals. Measured with immunoSEQ multiplex PCR; TCRdb has only the in-frame clones, and not every one. This sample has about 1,500,000 clones, with roughly 96% found just once. All donors were Caucasian adults living in Nashville, Tennessee. The germline V gene encodes CDR1 PRHDT and CDR2 FYEKMQ (reference sequence). V was clipped by 2 bases and J by 3 bases, with 21 bases between them. This CDR3 spans 18 amino acids. Sequencing used naive CD4+ T cells sorted from blood. The sample's subset: CD45RA+ positively selected. The clonotype comes from a man aged 30 to 45 in good health. The genes are TRBV13 and TRBJ2-3, with D possibly being TRBD1 or TRBD2 (7 bases each). Here the CDR3 DNA reads TGTGCCAGCAGCTTACCTCGGAGCGGGACAGATGTGACAGATACGCAGTATTTT. It translates to CASSLPRSGTDVTDTQYF.